These 2 T cell receptor beta chains share one sample of origin, sequenced in a study of graft-versus-host responses after intestinal transplantation. Their recognized antigens are unknown. Clones were sequenced by immunoSEQ multiplex PCR, and TCRdb holds only the in-frame ones, with some missing. The repertoire holds 100,000 to 110,000 clones, with roughly 87% as singletons. The sample consisted of unstimulated CD4+ T cells sorted from spleen or lymph node cells, taken before transplant. These receptor sequences come from a human donor who was the organ donor for an intestinal transplant.

The V and J genes are TRBV6-1 and TRBJ1-1; D ambiguous. V was clipped by 7 bases and J by 0 bases, with 12 bases between them. CDR3 length: 14 amino acids. CDR1 is MNHNS, CDR2 SASEGT, per germline. The CDR3 region has the DNA TGTGCCAGCACCCTTGGACGGATGAACACTGAAGCTTTCTTT. Translating it yields CASTLGRMNTEAFF.

The chain carries TRBV5-1 and TRBJ2-2, with a possible D match to TRBD1 (5 bases). The CDR3 consists of 13 residues. V was clipped by 0 bases and J by 8 bases, with 8 bases between them. Germline V gene lookup returns CDR1 SGHRS and CDR2 YFSETQ. CDR3 protein: CASSLDWTGELFF. In DNA, the CDR3 is TGCGCCAGCAGCTTGGATTGGACAGGGGAGCTGTTTTTT.